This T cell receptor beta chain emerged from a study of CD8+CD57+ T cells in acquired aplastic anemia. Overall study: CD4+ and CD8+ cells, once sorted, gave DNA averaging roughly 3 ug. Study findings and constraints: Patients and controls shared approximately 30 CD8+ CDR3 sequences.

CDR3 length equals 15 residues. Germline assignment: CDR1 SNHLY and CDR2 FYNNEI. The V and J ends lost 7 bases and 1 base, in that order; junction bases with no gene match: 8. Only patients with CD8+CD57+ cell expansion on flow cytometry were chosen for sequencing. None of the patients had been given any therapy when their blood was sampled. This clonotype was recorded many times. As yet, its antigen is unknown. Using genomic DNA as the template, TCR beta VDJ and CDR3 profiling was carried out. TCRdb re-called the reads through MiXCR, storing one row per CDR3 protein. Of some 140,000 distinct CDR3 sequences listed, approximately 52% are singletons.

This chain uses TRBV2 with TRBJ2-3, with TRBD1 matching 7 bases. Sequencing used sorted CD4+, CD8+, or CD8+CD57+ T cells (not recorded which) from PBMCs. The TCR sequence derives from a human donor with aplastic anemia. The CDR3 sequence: CASTQGVSGTDTQYF. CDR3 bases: TGTGCCAGCACTCAGGGGGTAAGCGGCACAGATACGCAGTATTTT.